The rows below give T cell receptor beta chains drawn from one sample of a study of CD8 T cells in ankylosing spondylitis. TCRdb processed the 5' RACE reads anew with MiXCR; each CDR3 protein has one entry. The sample includes roughly 670,000 distinct CDR3 sequences, about 20% seen only once; the top ten take approximately 18%. Material for sequencing was blood, either unsorted or a sorted T cell fraction (not recorded which). The receptors originated from a male donor with ankylosing spondylitis. Both conserved end residues are part of each CDR3. D genes are given only for firm matches. Size is omitted from some rows. Given values are once, few, many or a class for expanded clones.

size,V,J,D,DNA,CDR3
.,TRBV30,TRBJ1-4,.,TGTGCTCTCAAACGGGGGGAGAATGAAAAACTGTTTTTT,CALKRGENEKLFF
.,TRBV4-1,TRBJ2-4,TRBD2,TGCGCCAGCAGCCAAGCCGAGCGGGAGAGGGACATTCAGTACTTC,CASSQAERERDIQYF
few,TRBV12-3/TRBV12-4,TRBJ2-1,.,TGTGCCAGCAGTGGACCCGGTAGGGATTCCTACAATGAGCAGTTCTTC,CASSGPGRDSYNEQFF
few,TRBV7-9,TRBJ2-3,.,TGTGCCAGCAGCTTACCGACGGGGGGCACAGATACGCAGTATTTT,CASSLPTGGTDTQYF
few,TRBV2,TRBJ1-1,.,TGTGCCAGCACTAGGGGGAAGAACACTGAAGCTTTCTTT,CASTRGKNTEAFF
.,TRBV5-6,TRBJ2-3,.,TGTGCCAGCAGCAAGACAGGTCCAAGGGATACGCAGTATTTT,CASSKTGPRDTQYF
.,TRBV6-1,TRBJ2-7,TRBD1,TGTGCCAGCAGTCGGGACAGGGGAAACGAGCAGTACTTC,CASSRDRGNEQYF
few,TRBV7-2,TRBJ2-7,TRBD2,TGTGCCAGCAGTTACACTAGCGGGGGGACCTACGAGCAGTACTTC,CASSYTSGGTYEQYF
few,TRBV20-1,TRBJ2-7,TRBD1,TGCAGTGCGAGACAGGGTCCTAACTCCTACGAGCAGTACTTC,CSARQGPNSYEQYF
many,TRBV5-1,TRBJ1-1,.,TGTGCCAGCAGTTTGGGGGGGACGAACACTGAAGCTTTCTTT,CASSLGGTNTEAFF
.,TRBV5-5,TRBJ1-6,TRBD1,TGTGCCAGCAGCTTGACAGGGGTTGATCGCTCACCCCTCCACTTT,CASSLTGVDRSPLHF
.,TRBV7-9,TRBJ1-4,TRBD1,TGTGCCAGCAGCTACTCATCGGACAGGGGAGAAAAACTGTTTTTT,CASSYSSDRGEKLFF
few,TRBV5-1,TRBJ1-2,.,TGCGCCAGCAGCTTGATGCTGGGAACAAACTATGGCTACACCTTC,CASSLMLGTNYGYTF
.,TRBV10-3,TRBJ1-2,.,TGTGCCATCAGTGCGGATTCTAACTATGGCTACACCTTC,CAISADSNYGYTF
few,TRBV5-1,TRBJ1-4,.,TGCGCCAGCAGCACCTTTTCTCCTGCAAAGGGTGAAAAACTGTTTTTT,CASSTFSPAKGEKLFF
.,TRBV27,TRBJ2-2,.,TGTGCCAGCAGTCCCCGGGACACCTCCGGGGAGCTGTTTTTT,CASSPRDTSGELFF
.,TRBV20-1,TRBJ1-6,.,TGCAGTGCTAGAGATGGAAGGGTCGTGAATTCACCCCTCCACTTT,CSARDGRVVNSPLHF
few,TRBV5-5,TRBJ1-2,.,TGTGCCAGCAGCTTGGGAGGGAGTGTGGAGACCGGCTACACCTTC,CASSLGGSVETGYTF
.,TRBV20-1,TRBJ2-3,.,TGCAGTGCCAAACCCAGGGGGCGGGGGACAGATACGCAGTATTTT,CSAKPRGRGTDTQYF
.,TRBV29-1,TRBJ1-1,.,TGCAGCGTTGAGGGCATAACGTCACCCTCGGGCACTGAAGCTTTCTTT,CSVEGITSPSGTEAFF
.,TRBV3-1,TRBJ1-1,.,TGTGCCAGCAGCCATCGACGGGAAAACACTGAAGCTTTCTTT,CASSHRRENTEAFF
.,TRBV5-1,TRBJ2-7,TRBD2,TGCGCCAGCAGCCTACCTCTAGCGGGAGACCCCTACGAGCAGTACTTC,CASSLPLAGDPYEQYF
.,TRBV6-5,TRBJ2-7,.,TGTGCCAGCAGTTACTCGGACACTAACTCCTACGAGCAGTACTTC,CASSYSDTNSYEQYF
few,TRBV12-3/TRBV12-4,TRBJ2-1,.,TGTGCCAGCAGTTGGACACCAGCCTACAATGAGCAGTTCTTC,CASSWTPAYNEQFF
few,TRBV20-1,TRBJ2-3,.,TGCAGTGCTAGGGGATCAGGGGTTCCAGATACGCAGTATTTT,CSARGSGVPDTQYF
.,TRBV5-1,TRBJ2-1,TRBD1,TGCGCCAGCAGCCCCGGCGGAGTGGGGACAGGGTCTTACAATGAGCAGTTCTTC,CASSPGGVGTGSYNEQFF
few,TRBV5-1,TRBJ2-4,.,TGCGCCAGCAGCTTGGGACTGGGAGGGGGTGCCAAAAACATTCAGTACTTC,CASSLGLGGGAKNIQYF
.,TRBV19,TRBJ1-1,.,TGTGCCAGTAGTATAGAGATTTGGGCAGGGGCTCCGAACACTGAAGCTTTCTTT,CASSIEIWAGAPNTEAFF
.,TRBV7-2,TRBJ2-3,TRBD2,TGTGCCAGCAGCGGGGAGGGGACTAGCGCGCAGTATTTT,CASSGEGTSAQYF
few,TRBV11-1,TRBJ1-4,TRBD1,TGTGCCAGCAGCTTAGCGGACAGGGCATCGACAACTAATGAAAAACTGTTTTTT,CASSLADRASTTNEKLFF
.,TRBV6-2/TRBV6-3,TRBJ1-5,.,TGTGCCAGCAGAACCGCCGCAGATAGCAATCAGCCCCAGCATTTT,CASRTAADSNQPQHF
many,TRBV29-1,TRBJ2-5,TRBD1,TGCAGCGTTCGAGGGGACAGGACGGAGACCCAGTACTTC,CSVRGDRTETQYF
.,TRBV12-3/TRBV12-4,TRBJ2-5,TRBD2,TGTGCCAGCTCCCCCGGGGGGGGGATTGGGGAGACCCAGTACTTC,CASSPGGGIGETQYF
many,TRBV6-4,TRBJ2-1,TRBD2,TGTGCCAGCAGTGAGGGAGCGGGGGGACCCTACAATGAGCAGTTCTTC,CASSEGAGGPYNEQFF
.,TRBV30,TRBJ2-1,TRBD1,TGTGCCTGGACCTCGCAGGACAGGTACAATGAGCAGTTCTTC,CAWTSQDRYNEQFF
.,TRBV4-3,TRBJ2-7,TRBD1,TGCGCCAGCAGCCAAGAGGGACAGGCATTTTTCGAGCAGTACTTC,CASSQEGQAFFEQYF
few,TRBV20-1,TRBJ1-5,.,TGCAGTGCTAGAGATCTGACGGCAGCGAAAGAGACCAATCAGCCCCAGCATTTT,CSARDLTAAKETNQPQHF
many,TRBV12-3/TRBV12-4,TRBJ2-4,.,TGTGCCAGCAGCCCACATGCCATAGCCAAAAACATTCAGTACTTC,CASSPHAIAKNIQYF
.,TRBV28,TRBJ2-3,TRBD1,TGTGCCAGCAGTTTGGACAGGGGCCCCACAGATACGCAGTATTTT,CASSLDRGPTDTQYF
.,TRBV12-3/TRBV12-4,TRBJ2-3,.,TGTGCCAGCAGGAGGGCCACAGATACGCAGTATTTT,CASRRATDTQYF
.,TRBV27,TRBJ2-5,TRBD2,TGTGCCAGCAGTTTAAGTAGCGGGGAAGAGACCCAGTACTTC,CASSLSSGEETQYF
.,TRBV7-9,TRBJ2-6,.,TGTGCCAGCAGCTTAGGCCAGGATGGGGCCAACGTCCTGACTTTC,CASSLGQDGANVLTF
few,TRBV6-5,TRBJ2-7,TRBD1,TGTGCCAGCAGTTACCGCAGGGACAGCTACGAGCAGTACTTC,CASSYRRDSYEQYF
.,TRBV7-9,TRBJ2-1,.,TGTGCCAGCAGCTTAGGAGGGGGTGCTAGCGGCAATGAGCAGTTCTTC,CASSLGGGASGNEQFF
many,TRBV5-1,TRBJ2-1,.,TGCGCCAGCAGCTTGGGAGACAGTTCCTCCTACAATGAGCAGTTCTTC,CASSLGDSSSYNEQFF
.,TRBV9,TRBJ2-3,TRBD2,TGTGCCAGCAACTTAAATAGCGGGGGAGATACGCAGTATTTT,CASNLNSGGDTQYF
few,TRBV7-9,TRBJ2-7,.,TGTGCCAGCAGCTCTATTCCCCTCCCAGGACAAAACGAGCAGTACTTC,CASSSIPLPGQNEQYF
few,TRBV20-1,TRBJ2-5,TRBD2,TGCAGTGCCCTTACTAGCGGGGACCAAGAGACCCAGTACTTC,CSALTSGDQETQYF
.,TRBV20-1,TRBJ1-5,.,TGCAGTGCTAGAGCCGGGACTACCAATCAGCCCCAGCATTTT,CSARAGTTNQPQHF
.,TRBV7-3,TRBJ2-1,.,TGTGCCAGCAGCCTCTGGGGGACCAGCCCCTACAATGAGCAGTTCTTC,CASSLWGTSPYNEQFF
.,TRBV9,TRBJ2-1,.,TGTGCCAGCAGCGTGGATACACTAGCCGATGAGCAGTTCTTC,CASSVDTLADEQFF
.,TRBV20-1,TRBJ1-4,.,TGCAGTGCTAGGGGGAGGGGGAGGGGAGGAGAAAAACTGTTTTTT,CSARGRGRGGEKLFF
few,TRBV20-1,TRBJ1-2,TRBD1,TGCAGTGCTAGAACTCGGGACAGTGTGACCTATGGCTACACCTTC,CSARTRDSVTYGYTF